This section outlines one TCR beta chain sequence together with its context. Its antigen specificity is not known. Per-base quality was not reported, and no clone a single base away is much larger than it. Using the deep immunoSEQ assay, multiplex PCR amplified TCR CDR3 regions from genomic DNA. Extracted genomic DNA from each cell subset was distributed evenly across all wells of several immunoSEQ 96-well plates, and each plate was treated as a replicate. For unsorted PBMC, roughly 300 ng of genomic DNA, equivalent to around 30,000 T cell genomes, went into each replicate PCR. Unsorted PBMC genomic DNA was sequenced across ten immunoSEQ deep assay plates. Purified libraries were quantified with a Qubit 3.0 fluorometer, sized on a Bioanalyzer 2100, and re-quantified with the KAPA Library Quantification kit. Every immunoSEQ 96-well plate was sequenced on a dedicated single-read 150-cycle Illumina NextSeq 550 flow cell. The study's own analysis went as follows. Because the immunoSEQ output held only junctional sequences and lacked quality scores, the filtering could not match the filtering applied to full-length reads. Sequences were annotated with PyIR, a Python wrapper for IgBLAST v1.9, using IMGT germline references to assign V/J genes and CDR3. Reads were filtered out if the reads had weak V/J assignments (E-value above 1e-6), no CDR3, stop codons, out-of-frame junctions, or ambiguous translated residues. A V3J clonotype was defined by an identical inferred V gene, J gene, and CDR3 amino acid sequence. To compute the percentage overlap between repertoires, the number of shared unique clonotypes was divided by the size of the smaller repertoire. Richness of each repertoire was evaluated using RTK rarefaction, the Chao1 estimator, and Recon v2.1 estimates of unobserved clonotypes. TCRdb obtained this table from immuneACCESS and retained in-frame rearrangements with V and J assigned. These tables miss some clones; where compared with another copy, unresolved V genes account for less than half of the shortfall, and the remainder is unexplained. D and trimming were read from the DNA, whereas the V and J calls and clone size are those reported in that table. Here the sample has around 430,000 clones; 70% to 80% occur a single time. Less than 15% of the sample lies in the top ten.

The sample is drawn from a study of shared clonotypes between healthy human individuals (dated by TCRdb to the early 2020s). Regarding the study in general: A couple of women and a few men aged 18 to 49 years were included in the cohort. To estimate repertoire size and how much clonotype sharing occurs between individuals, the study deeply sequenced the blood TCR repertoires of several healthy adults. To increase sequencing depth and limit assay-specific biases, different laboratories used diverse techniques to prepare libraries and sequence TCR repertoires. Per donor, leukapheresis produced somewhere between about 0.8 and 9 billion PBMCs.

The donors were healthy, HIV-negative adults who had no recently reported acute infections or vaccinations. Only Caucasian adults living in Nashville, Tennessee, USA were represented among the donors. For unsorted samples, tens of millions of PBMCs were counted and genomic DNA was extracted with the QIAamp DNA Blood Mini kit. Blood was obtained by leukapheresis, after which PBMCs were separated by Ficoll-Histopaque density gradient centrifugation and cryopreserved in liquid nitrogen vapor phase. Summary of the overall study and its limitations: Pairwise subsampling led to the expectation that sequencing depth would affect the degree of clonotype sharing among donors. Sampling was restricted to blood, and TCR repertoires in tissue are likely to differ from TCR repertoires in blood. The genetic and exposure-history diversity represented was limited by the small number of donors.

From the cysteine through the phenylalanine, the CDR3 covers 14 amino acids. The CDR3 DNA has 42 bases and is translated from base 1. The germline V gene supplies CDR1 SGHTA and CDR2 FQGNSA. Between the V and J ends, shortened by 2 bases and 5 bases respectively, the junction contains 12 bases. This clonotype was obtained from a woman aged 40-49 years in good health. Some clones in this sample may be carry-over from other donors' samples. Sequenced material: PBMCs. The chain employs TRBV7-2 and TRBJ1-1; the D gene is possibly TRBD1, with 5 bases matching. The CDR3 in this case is CASSLYRGLTEAFF. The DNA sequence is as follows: TGTGCCAGCAGCTTATATAGGGGTTTGACTGAAGCTTTCTTT.